Shown below are 32 T cell receptor beta chains from a single sample sequenced in a study of CD8 T cells in Susac syndrome (dated by TCRdb to about 2019). Libraries came from the immunoSEQ multiplex PCR assay. RNA was extracted with the RNeasy kit and roughly 0.45 to 1 ug was reverse transcribed using random hexamers. Starting from the raw public reads, TCRdb applied fastp trimming at Q25, assembled clones with MiXCR and retained in-frame beta chains. A single entry per CDR3 protein holds the most common genes and DNA from its merged rows. For this sample the table gives approximately 230,000 distinct CDR3 sequences, of which 93% were detected only once. 0.065% to 0.08% of the sample lies in the top ten. Sequenced: CD4+ T cells from PBMCs. These receptors were collected from a human donor with multiple sclerosis.

The J gene is TRBJ1-2, the V gene TRBV20-1; TRBD1 aligns across 9 bases. V lost 6 bases and J lost 6; bases outside the gene matches: 11. CDR3 size: 14 residues. Germline assignment: CDR1 DFQATT and CDR2 SNEGSKA (reference sequence). The CDR3 DNA sequence: TGCAGTGCCCCTCTTGGACAGGGGACTAATGGCTACACCTTC. It translates to CSAPLGQGTNGYTF.

The V and J genes are TRBV2 and TRBJ2-5, with D unresolved. The CDR3 extends over 13 amino acids. CDR1 SNHLY and CDR2 FYNNEI come from the germline V gene. V was shortened by 5 bases and J by 2 bases, with 9 bases between the two germline ends. The CDR3: CASSSDGQETQYF. The CDR3 nucleotides are TGTGCCAGCAGTTCGGACGGACAAGAGACCCAGTACTTC.

This chain links TRBV20-1 with TRBJ1-1, with D perhaps TRBD1 (5 bases). CDR1 and CDR2 (germline): DFQATT, SNEGSKA (reference sequence). The CDR3 is made up of 12 amino acids. V was trimmed by 3 bases and J by 10 bases, leaving 15 bases between them. CDR3 amino acids: CSASGEGSRAFF. CDR3 nucleotide sequence: TGCAGTGCTAGTGGGGAGGGGAGTCGAGCTTTCTTT.

The gene calls are TRBV10-3 and TRBJ2-7; 10 nucleotides match TRBD1. Per germline, CDR1 ENHRY and CDR2 SYGVKD. V lost 3 bases, J lost 4 bases, and 6 bases stayed unmatched. The length of the CDR3 is 15 residues. The CDR3 here is CAISDGQGVLYEQYV. CDR3 nucleotides: TGTGCCATCAGTGATGGACAGGGGGTCTTGTACGAGCAGTACGTC.

This chain links TRBV30 with TRBJ2-4; TRBD2 is a possible D gene (5 bases). This CDR3 is 16 amino acids long. The germline V and J ends were trimmed by 5 bases and 4 bases, with 21 bases remaining between them. The germline V gene encodes CDR1 GTSNPN and CDR2 SVGIG (reference sequence). The CDR3 sequence is CAWERLAGTQKNIQYF. In DNA form, the CDR3 reads TGTGCCTGGGAGAGGTTGGCGGGTACACAAAAAAACATTCAGTACTTC. Drawing the rest from reference TRBV30 and TRBJ2-4, the complete variable domain is SQTIHQWPATLVQPVGSPLSLECTVEGTSNPNLYWYRQAAGRGLQLLFYSVGIGQISSEVPQNLSASRPQDRQFILSSKKLLLSDSGFYLCAWERLAGTQKNIQYFGAGTRLSVL.

The DNA for the CDR3 is TGCAGTGCTAGTTTAGCGGGAGGATCAGATACGCAGTATTTT. Encoded protein: CSASLAGGSDTQYF. The chain carries TRBV20-1 and TRBJ2-3; 10 bases fit TRBD2. CDR1 is DFQATT and CDR2 is SNEGSKA in the germline V gene (reference sequence). The CDR3 is 14 amino acids. J lost 4 bases, V lost 3 bases, and 4 bases had no gene match.

This clonotype was seen a handful of times. V and J are TRBV12-3 or TRBV12-4 and TRBJ1-5; 7 positions match TRBD1. The CDR3 runs to 14 residues. Unmatched junction bases numbered 5, after V lost 7 bases and J lost 2 bases. This CDR3 is CASTPTGRNQPQHF. The CDR3 region has the DNA TGTGCCAGCACCCCGACAGGGCGCAATCAGCCCCAGCATTTT.

The chain is built from TRBV7-8 and TRBJ2-3; 7 bases are shared with TRBD2. Unmatched junction bases numbered 7, after V lost 5 bases and J lost 8 bases. This CDR3 region has 13 residues. The V gene's germline CDR1 is SGHVS and CDR2 FQNEAQ. The CDR3 protein is CASSESREGTQYF. CDR3 in DNA: TGTGCCAGCAGCGAGAGCAGGGAGGGTACGCAGTATTTT.

The rearrangement uses TRBV7-9 and TRBJ2-1; D is perhaps TRBD2 (5 bases). The CDR3 contains 12 residues. V was pared by 5 bases and J by 6 bases, with 8 bases between. Germline values: CDR1 SEHNR, CDR2 FQNEAQ (reference sequence). The CDR3 loop is CASSPSGNEQFF. The CDR3 nucleotides are TGTGCCAGCAGCCCCAGCGGCAATGAGCAGTTCTTC.

The gene calls are TRBV3-1 and TRBJ1-6, with D possibly being TRBD1 (6 bases). V dropped 3 bases and J dropped 4 bases, with 10 bases sitting between them. Germline V lookup: CDR1 LGHDT, CDR2 YNNKEL (reference sequence). This CDR3 contains 15 residues. The CDR3 region is CASSHRGAYNSPLHF. The DNA of the CDR3 is TGTGCCAGCAGCCATAGGGGGGCGTATAATTCACCCCTCCACTTT.

V is TRBV7-2 and J is TRBJ2-7; D is perhaps TRBD1 or TRBD2 (5 bases each). CDR1 and CDR2 from the germline V gene are SGHTA and FQGNSA. With 1 base removed from V and 2 bases from J, the gap between germline ends came to 21 bases. This CDR3 spans 18 amino acids. CDR3 nucleotide sequence: TGTGCCAGCAGCTTAGGTATGCGGGTTACAGGAGAGACCTACGAGCAGTACGTC. Residues: CASSLGMRVTGETYEQYV.

Only one count was recorded for this clonotype. The chain recombines TRBV3-1 with TRBJ2-1, with 8 bases matching TRBD1. The CDR3 is 16 residues long. The ends lost 1 base at V and 7 bases at J; junction bases unmatched: 9. Germline CDR1 is LGHDT and CDR2 is YNNKEL (reference sequence). CDR3 sequence (DNA): TGTGCCAGCAGCCAAGCAACGACAGGGGCTTGGAATGAGCAGTTCTTC. Amino acid sequence: CASSQATTGAWNEQFF.

The rearrangement joins TRBV5-4 to TRBJ1-5; D might be TRBD1 (5 bases). This CDR3 is 15 amino acids long. The germline V and J ends were trimmed by 4 bases and 2 bases, with 13 bases remaining between them. Per germline, CDR1 SGHNT and CDR2 YYREEE (reference sequence). CDR3 nucleotide sequence: TGTGCCAGCAGCCAGGGACGGGCGGGCAATCAGCCCCAGCATTTT. Protein: CASSQGRAGNQPQHF.

CDR3 coding DNA: TGCGCCAGCGCCGGAGAGCTTTCGAACACTGAAGCTTTCTTT. Translation: CASAGELSNTEAFF. The chain couples TRBV5-1 to TRBJ1-1, with D hard to call. V lost 7 bases and J lost 1, with 14 bases in between. Germline lookup yields CDR1 SGHRS and CDR2 YFSETQ. This CDR3 region has 14 residues.

This chain joins TRBV29-1 and TRBJ2-1; 13 bases match TRBD2. V lost 7 bases to trimming and J lost 12 bases; unmatched junction nucleotides: 9. The CDR3 is 13 residues long. In germline, CDR1 is SQVTM, CDR2 ANQGSEA. The CDR3 DNA reads TGCAGCGCCCGACTAGCGGGGGGACCCCCGCAGTTCTTC. Translation: CSARLAGGPPQFF.

The chain carries TRBV7-8 and TRBJ2-2; unclear D gene. The V and J ends lost 4 bases and 5 bases respectively, with 14 bases between them. Germline V gene sequence: CDR1 SGHVS, CDR2 FQNEAQ. The CDR3 is 15 amino acids. In DNA, the CDR3 is TGTGCCAGCAGCTGGTCCTTCAGAGGAACCGGGGAGCTGTTTTTT. Amino acid sequence: CASSWSFRGTGELFF.

The CDR3: CASSQDRFPYEQYF. Here the CDR3 DNA reads TGTGCCAGCAGCCAAGACAGGTTCCCCTACGAGCAGTACTTC. The rearrangement uses TRBV6-5 and TRBJ2-7; D possibly corresponds to TRBD1 (6 bases). The V gene lost 6 bases and the J gene lost 2 bases, with 14 bases spanning the gap. The CDR3 has 14 amino acids. Germline CDR1 and CDR2: MNHEY and SVGAGI.

This rearrangement joins TRBV15 to TRBJ1-2, with D perhaps matching TRBD1 (5 bases). This CDR3 is 13 amino acids long. Germline CDR1 LNHNV, CDR2 YYDKDF (reference sequence). The V and J ends lost 0 bases and 8 bases respectively, with 10 bases between them. The CDR3 region has the DNA TGTGCCACCAGCAGAGACAGGGAAGGAGGCTACACCTTC. It is translated as CATSRDREGGYTF.

The J gene is TRBJ2-2, the V gene TRBV11-2; D possibly corresponds to TRBD2 (6 bases). Germline loops: CDR1 SGHAT, CDR2 FQNNGV. This CDR3 spans 14 amino acids. Deletions cut 3 bases from V and 4 bases from J, with 9 bases between. The chain's CDR3 is CASSLSEGTGELFF. DNA of the CDR3: TGTGCCAGCAGCTTGTCGGAGGGCACCGGGGAGCTGTTTTTT.

CDR3 amino acids: CASRSTGVQQPQHF. The CDR3 bases are TGTGCCAGCAGGTCCACAGGGGTTCAGCAGCCCCAGCATTTT. V is TRBV6-2 or TRBV6-3 and J is TRBJ1-5, with 7 bases matching TRBD1. The CDR3 has 14 amino acids. Germline trimming cut 6 bases from V and 7 bases from J; bases unmatched to any gene: 9. Germline CDR1 is MNHEY and CDR2 is SVGEGT.

The rearrangement joins TRBV3-1 to TRBJ2-1, with D perhaps matching TRBD2 (5 bases). The CDR3 covers 15 residues. Deletions cut 4 bases from V and 5 bases from J, with 15 bases between. CDR1 and CDR2 from the germline V gene are LGHDT and YNNKEL (reference sequence). The CDR3 loop is CASSRMRASNNEQFF. CDR3 coding DNA: TGTGCCAGCAGCCGAATGAGGGCTTCAAACAATGAGCAGTTCTTC.

V and J are TRBV15 and TRBJ1-2; D not resolved. Germline V lookup: CDR1 LNHNV, CDR2 YYDKDF (reference sequence). V was trimmed by 1 base and J by 4 bases, leaving 13 bases between them. The CDR3 is made up of 15 amino acids. As DNA, the CDR3 is TGTGCCACCAGCAGAGTCGGGGAGGTGGGCTATGGCTACACCTTC. This gives the protein CATSRVGEVGYGYTF.

The CDR3 nucleotides are TGCAGTGCTAACAACAGGGGTGGGAAAAACATTCAGTACTTC. It is translated as CSANNRGGKNIQYF. The chain is built from TRBV20-1 and TRBJ2-4, with 7 bases lining up with TRBD1. Per germline, CDR1 DFQATT and CDR2 SNEGSKA (reference sequence). Unmatched junction bases numbered 7, after V lost 4 bases and J lost 4 bases. The CDR3 is 14 residues long.

The chain links TRBV20-1 to TRBJ2-5; 8 bases line up with TRBD1. Per the germline V gene, CDR1 is DFQATT and CDR2 is SNEGSKA (reference sequence). The length of the CDR3 is 14 residues. V lost 0 bases to trimming and J lost 5 bases; unmatched junction nucleotides: 5. CDR3 sequence: CSARDLDRAETQYF. The CDR3 nucleotides are TGCAGTGCTAGAGATCTGGACAGGGCCGAGACCCAGTACTTC.

The chain recombines TRBV20-1 with TRBJ1-4; 7 positions match TRBD1. Trimming took 2 bases from V and 5 from J; bases not matched to a gene: 8. In germline, CDR1 is DFQATT, CDR2 SNEGSKA (reference sequence). The CDR3 contains 15 residues. For the CDR3, the DNA is TGCAGTGCTAGATCTGGAGGGGGCGGAAATGAAAAACTGTTTTTT. Residues: CSARSGGGGNEKLFF.

The chain joins TRBV19 to TRBJ1-4; D unresolved. Germline V gives CDR1 LNHDA, CDR2 SQIVND (reference sequence). This CDR3 comprises 14 residues. Trimming left V 2 bases short and J 0 bases short, with 4 bases between. The CDR3, as DNA: TGTGCCAGTAGTATAACAGCAACTAATGAAAAACTGTTTTTT. It codes for CASSITATNEKLFF.

The V and J genes are TRBV28 and TRBJ1-5; D not resolved. Germline V CDR1 and CDR2: MDHEN, SYDVKM. The length of the CDR3 is 16 residues. Trimming took 6 bases from V and 0 from J, leaving 15 bases between them. CDR3 sequence (DNA): TGTGCCAGCAGACGAGATGACGGATTTAGCAATCAGCCCCAGCATTTT. It yields the protein CASRRDDGFSNQPQHF.

V usage is TRBV5-1 and J usage is TRBJ2-1; possibly TRBD1 for D (6 bases). V was pared by 7 bases and J by 4 bases, with 15 bases between. CDR1 SGHRS and CDR2 YFSETQ come from the germline V gene. The CDR3 length is 14 residues. CDR3: CASRPDSTYNEQFF. CDR3 DNA sequence: TGCGCCAGCCGCCCGGACAGCACTTACAATGAGCAGTTCTTC.

This chain joins TRBV9 and TRBJ2-1, with D unclear. V was trimmed by 3 bases and J by 0 bases, leaving 10 bases between them. The CDR3 totals 15 residues. Germline values: CDR1 SGDLS, CDR2 YYNGEE. CDR3 nucleotide sequence: TGTGCCAGCAGCGAGGCAGCCCTCTCCTACAATGAGCAGTTCTTC. Encoded protein: CASSEAALSYNEQFF.

In its sample, this clonotype was seen once. The gene calls are TRBV5-8 and TRBJ2-5; TRBD2 matches at 11 bases. The CDR3 consists of 16 residues. V was pared by 4 bases and J by 2 bases, with 7 bases of the junction left unmatched. Germline lookup yields CDR1 SGHTS and CDR2 YDEGEE. The CDR3 DNA reads as TGTGCCAGCAGCCCCCAGACTAGCGGGGTACAAGAGACCCAGTACTTC. It specifies CASSPQTSGVQETQYF.

The CDR3 sequence is CASSVPGTGGAKTSGYTF. For the CDR3, the DNA is TGTGCCAGCAGTGTTCCCGGGACAGGGGGCGCTAAAACGAGTGGCTACACCTTC. The chain recombines TRBV25-1 with TRBJ1-2, with TRBD1 identical over 12 bases. J gave up 7 bases and V 4 bases, and 16 bases lay outside the gene matches. Germline-derived CDR1 and CDR2 are MGHDK and SYGVNS. This CDR3 spans 18 amino acids.

This rearrangement joins TRBV5-1 to TRBJ1-1; 7 nucleotides match TRBD1. V trimming: 5 bases; J trimming: 0 bases; junction bases outside the gene matches: 4. The CDR3 spans 14 residues. Per germline, CDR1 SGHRS and CDR2 YFSETQ. CDR3 residues: CASRLGQMNTEAFF. DNA for the CDR3: TGCGCCAGCAGACTGGGACAGATGAACACTGAAGCTTTCTTT.